This entry features one T cell receptor beta chain sequence. This clonotype was recorded at least ten times. It lacks a known antigen. Per-base qualities were not stored, and no clone one base away is much larger. According to the germline V gene (reference sequence), CDR1 reads SEHNR and CDR2 reads FQNEAQ. Trimming at the junction amounts to 7 bases on V and 6 bases on J, and the germline ends lie 10 bases apart. The CDR3 runs 13 residues from the cysteine to the phenylalanine. Just the 39-base CDR3 DNA is kept, in frame starting at base 1. This sample is part of a study of human T cells and chemical hapten exposure (dated by TCRdb to about 2021). Study-wide context: For sensitization, 2% DPC in acetone was applied to an approximately 2 cm by approximately 2 cm area of upper inner arm skin. The study tracked peripheral blood TCR repertoire changes in vivo during primary and secondary sensitization to the hapten diphenylcyclopropenone (DPC) in alopecia patients. Most of the patients in the cohort were female, and the cohort covered alopecia areata with under or over 50% scalp involvement, alopecia totalis and alopecia universalis. Weekly therapeutic DPC doses were additionally applied to the scalp of patients throughout the roughly 22-week study period. Patch testing was done on the upper back using Finn chambers containing 0.01% DPC, and results were scored after 6 days according to International Contact Dermatitis Research Group standards. For TCR sequencing, blood came from 25 to 30 alopecia patients at anywhere from one to four time points (pre-sensitization, 2, 6 and 24 weeks). The libraries were sequenced as a pool, and the TCR yield per sample differed mostly because of small variations in library volumes within the pool. Patient blood was sampled pre-sensitization (week 0) and at 2, 6 and about 24 weeks after DPC sensitization. Beyond this particular receptor, the publication reports: Significantly more large CDR3 similarity clusters were formed by expanded TCRs than by pre-sensitization or healthy control sets, consistent with antigen-driven responses. A positive correlation was found between the number of PT1 expanded TCRs and patch test score, with significance reached at thresholds 8, 16 and 32 but not 4. Because all patients had alopecia, a presumed autoimmune disease, the immune response of the patients might differ from that of healthy individuals. The number of TCRs above 1 in 1000 frequency did not change with DPC sensitization; there was no evidence of global repertoire structure alterations. Repeated subsampling changed both the strength of the expansion versus patch-test correlation and the threshold at which the correlation became significant.

The sample's time point label is to be understood as: pre-sensitization, week 0. The treatment or condition label for this specimen denotes: therapeutic diphenylcyclopropenone sensitization with weekly scalp DPC. Blood at each patch-test visit was drawn before the patch test was applied. To be eligible, patients had to be aged 18 to 70, diagnosed with alopecia and judged suitable for DPC therapy, while pregnant patients were excluded. Total RNA was extracted from unfractionated whole blood collected in Tempus Blood RNA tubes. The library was made by RACE. TCRdb lists the instrument as NextSeq 500. Library preparation attached unique molecular identifiers to individual cDNA molecules for quantitative, reproducible TCR counting. From each blood RNA sample, both TCR alpha and TCR beta chains were sequenced. The authors' pipeline ran thus. A median of roughly 100,000 TCRs per sample was observed, with a range of 23,224 to 690,600. The Decombinator software suite was used to annotate V, J and CDR3 in the TCR reads. For PS versus PT1 abundance plots, all samples were subsampled to the same number of TCRs (28,000). TCRs were defined as expanded if absent before sensitization and observed at least eight times at the 2-week time point. Starting from the raw public reads, TCRdb applied fastp trimming at Q25, assembled clones with MiXCR and retained in-frame beta chains. One record per CDR3 amino acid sequence lists the most common genes and DNA. TCRdb, not the original authors, processed these V and J calls. Across this sample there are under 90,000 distinct CDR3 sequences, with 8% to 10% seen only once. Of the sample, approximately 3.8% falls within the top ten clones.

The sequence was obtained from a woman between 40 and 50 years old with alopecia areata. Some clones in this sample may be carry-over from other donors' samples. The sample in question was whole blood, obtained in connection with sensitization to the hapten diphenylcyclopropenone (DPC). Recombination linked TRBV7-9 to TRBJ1-6; matching of 5 bases hints at TRBD1 as the D gene. The DNA sequence is as follows: TGTGCCAGCAAAGGCCAGGGTAATTCACCCCTCCACTTT. It specifies CASKGQGNSPLHF.